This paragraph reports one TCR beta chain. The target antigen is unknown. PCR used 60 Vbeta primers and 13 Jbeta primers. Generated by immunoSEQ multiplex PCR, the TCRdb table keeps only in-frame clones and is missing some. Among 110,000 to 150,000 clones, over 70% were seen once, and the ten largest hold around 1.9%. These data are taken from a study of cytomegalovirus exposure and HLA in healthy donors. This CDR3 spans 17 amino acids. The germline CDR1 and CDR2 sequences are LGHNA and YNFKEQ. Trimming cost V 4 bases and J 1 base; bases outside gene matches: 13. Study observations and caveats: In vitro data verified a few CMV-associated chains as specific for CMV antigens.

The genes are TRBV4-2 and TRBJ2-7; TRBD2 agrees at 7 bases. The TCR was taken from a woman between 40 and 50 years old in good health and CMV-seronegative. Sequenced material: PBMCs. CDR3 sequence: CASSPLGGSGLSYEQYF. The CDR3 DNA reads TGTGCCAGCAGCCCGTTGGGTGGTAGCGGGCTATCCTACGAGCAGTACTTC.